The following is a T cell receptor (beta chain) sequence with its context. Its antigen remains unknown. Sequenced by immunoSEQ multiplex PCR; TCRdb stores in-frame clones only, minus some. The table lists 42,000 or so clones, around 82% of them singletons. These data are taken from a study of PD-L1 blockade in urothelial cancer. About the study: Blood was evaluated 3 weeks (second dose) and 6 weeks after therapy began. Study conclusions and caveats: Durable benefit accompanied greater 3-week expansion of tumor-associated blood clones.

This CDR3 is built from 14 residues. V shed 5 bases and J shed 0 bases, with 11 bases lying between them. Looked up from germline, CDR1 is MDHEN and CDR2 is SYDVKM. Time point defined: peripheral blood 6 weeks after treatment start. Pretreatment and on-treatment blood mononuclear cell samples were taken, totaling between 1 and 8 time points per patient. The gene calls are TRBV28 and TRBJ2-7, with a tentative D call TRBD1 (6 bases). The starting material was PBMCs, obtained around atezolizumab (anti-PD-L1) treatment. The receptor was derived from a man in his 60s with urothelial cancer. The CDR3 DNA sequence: TGTGCCAGCAGTCCCAGGGGCTTCTCCTACGAGCAGTACTTC. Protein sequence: CASSPRGFSYEQYF. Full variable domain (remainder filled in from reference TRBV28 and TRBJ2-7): DVKVTQSSRYLVKRTGEKVFLECVQDMDHENMFWYRQDPGLGLRLIYFSYDVKMKEKGDIPEGYSVSREKKERFSLILESASTNQTSMYLCASSPRGFSYEQYFGPGTRLTVT.